The subject of this entry is one T cell receptor (beta chain). Random hexamers served to reverse transcribe about 0.5 to 1 ug RNA. The amplification used immunoSEQ multiplex PCR on TCR beta CDR3; it spanned 54 Vbeta and 13 Jbeta. One entry per CDR3 protein results from TCRdb running MiXCR on the immunoSEQ multiplex PCR reads. Altogether approximately 190,000 distinct CDR3 sequences are present, 90% to 95% being singletons, with the ten largest covering approximately 0.086%. CD8+ and CD4+ T cells taken from blood had their TCR beta sequenced. Recently defined diagnostic criteria classed the Susac syndrome patients as definite or probable. Germline V gene data show CDR1 as MDHEN and CDR2 as SYDVKM. The CDR3 loop spans 13 amino acids. Between the trimmed V and J ends, which lost 6 bases and 0 bases, there was a span of 8 bases. These data belong to a study of CD8 T cells in Susac syndrome.

The clonotype comes from a human donor with Susac syndrome. V and J are TRBV28 and TRBJ1-1; no firm D call. Material: CD4+ T cells from PBMCs. CDR3 coding DNA: TGTGCCAGCAGGTCTTCTGTGAACACTGAAGCTTTCTTT. It is translated as CASRSSVNTEAFF.